Listed below are T cell receptor beta chains from one sample, sequenced in a study of T-cell reconstitution after alpha-beta-depleted transplantation in children. TCRdb called the PCR reads again in MiXCR, with one record for every CDR3 protein. The sample has around 600,000 distinct CDR3 sequences; 15% to 20% are singletons. The sample in question was PBMCs from the stem cell graft donor, obtained from the stem cell graft. These receptors were taken from a human donor who donated a stem cell graft to a child with acute myeloid leukemia. The CDR3 runs from the conserved cysteine through the conserved F or W. Fields, in order: clone size, D gene, J gene, V gene, CDR3 DNA, CDR3 protein. D genes are given only for firm matches. The size of a clone is reported for some rows only, either as once, few or many, or as a class for expanded clones.

many TRBD2 TRBJ2-6 TRBV7-9 TGTGCCAGCAGCTCGGGGGGCAACGTCCTGACTTTC CASSSGGNVLTF
many TRBD1 TRBJ1-6 TRBV20-1 TGCAGTGCAGGACAGGGGACACCCCTCCACTTT CSAGQGTPLHF
- - TRBJ1-4 TRBV7-2 TGTGCCAGCAGCTCCGGACCTGGGACTAATGAAAAACTGTTTTTT CASSSGPGTNEKLFF
- - TRBJ2-7 TRBV4-3 TGCGCCAGCAGCCAAGATACGGTCAGCTCCTACGAGCAGTACTTC CASSQDTVSSYEQYF
- - TRBJ2-1 TRBV19 TGTGCCAGTAGTCCACGACAGTCCAATGAGCAGTTCTTC CASSPRQSNEQFF
many - TRBJ1-1 TRBV12-3/TRBV12-4 TGTGCCAGCAGTTTTGGGCGACAGTGGAATACTGAAGCTTTCTTT CASSFGRQWNTEAFF
- TRBD2 TRBJ2-5 TRBV5-1 TGCGCCAGCAGCTTGGCTAGCGGGGATGAAGAGACCCAGTACTTC CASSLASGDEETQYF
- TRBD1 TRBJ2-1 TRBV6-1 TGTGCCAGCAGCAAACAGGGGGCTAATGAGCAGTTCTTC CASSKQGANEQFF
- TRBD2 TRBJ2-1 TRBV6-5 TGTGCCAGCAGTTACTCGAGAAGCGGGGGGGGTTACAATGAGCAGTTCTTC CASSYSRSGGGYNEQFF
- TRBD2 TRBJ2-7 TRBV11-2 TGTGCCAGCAGCCGGGCTTGGACTAGCGGGGGGGCCTCCTACGAGCAGTACTTC CASSRAWTSGGASYEQYF
few - TRBJ2-1 TRBV7-2 TGTGCCAGCAGCTTCCGCTCGGCAACCTACAATGAGCAGTTCTTC CASSFRSATYNEQFF
few TRBD1 TRBJ2-5 TRBV7-9 TGTGCCAGCAGCTTAGGGACAGGGGGCATGGAGACCCAGTACTTC CASSLGTGGMETQYF
- - TRBJ2-1 TRBV25-1 TGTGCCAGCAGTGAATCGGATGGGGGGAGTGAGCAGTTCTTC CASSESDGGSEQFF
few TRBD1 TRBJ1-1 TRBV7-2 TGTGCCAGCAGCGTCTTACCAGGGGGCACGGGAACTGAAGCTTTCTTT CASSVLPGGTGTEAFF
- TRBD1 TRBJ1-5 TRBV5-1 TGCGCCAGCAGCTTTGGGACAGCAGAAGGTCAGCCCCAGCATTTT CASSFGTAEGQPQHF
- TRBD1 TRBJ2-1 TRBV6-1 TGTGCCAGCAGTCCCGGGACAGGGGGAAGTGAGCAGTTCTTC CASSPGTGGSEQFF
- - TRBJ1-4 TRBV7-9 TGTGCCAGCAGCTCGCGAGGGCAGGATGAAAAACTGTTTTTT CASSSRGQDEKLFF
many - TRBJ1-3 TRBV29-1 TGCAGCGTTGATGACAGCAGCTCTGGAAACACCATATATTTT CSVDDSSSGNTIYF
many TRBD1 TRBJ1-4 TRBV20-1 TGCAGTGCTGAGGGGGACAGGGGGAGTATGGCTGAAAAACTGTTTTTT CSAEGDRGSMAEKLFF
many - TRBJ2-1 TRBV20-1 TGCAGTGCTAGAGATTGGGAAACGGGAGTCAATGAGCAGTTCTTC CSARDWETGVNEQFF
- - TRBJ1-1 TRBV7-2 TGTGCCAGCAGCTTACAGACGAACACTGAAGCTTTCTTT CASSLQTNTEAFF
- - TRBJ2-3 TRBV12-3/TRBV12-4 TGTGCCAGCAGCCCGAGGAGACAGCTTAGCACAGATACGCAGTATTTT CASSPRRQLSTDTQYF
- TRBD1 TRBJ1-1 TRBV12-3/TRBV12-4 TGTGCCAGCACCCACAGGGGGTCTGAAGCTTTCTTT CASTHRGSEAFF
many - TRBJ2-2 TRBV12-3/TRBV12-4 TGTGCCAGCGTAGCCCCGTTAGGACTCAGGAGGACCGGGGAGCTGTTTTTT CASVAPLGLRRTGELFF
- TRBD1 TRBJ2-2 TRBV5-6 TGTGCCAGCAGCTGGCCCGGACAGGGGCCGCATAACACCGGGGAGCTGTTTTTT CASSWPGQGPHNTGELFF
few - TRBJ2-1 TRBV4-3 TGCGCCAGCAGCCAAGAGGAAGGGGGGTTCACCTACAATGAGCAGTTCTTC CASSQEEGGFTYNEQFF
- - TRBJ1-1 TRBV12-3/TRBV12-4 TGTGCCAGCAGCCCGGCTTCCGGGCAACCTGAAGCTTTCTTT CASSPASGQPEAFF
many - TRBJ1-2 TRBV20-1 TGCAGTGCTAGAGAAGGGTACGGCTACACCTTC CSAREGYGYTF
many - TRBJ1-1 TRBV29-1 TGCAGCGTGGGCTTAGCGAACACTGAAGCTTTCTTT CSVGLANTEAFF
few - TRBJ2-7 TRBV5-1 TGCGCCAGCAGCTTGGAGGGGTCAACCTACGAGCAGTACTTC CASSLEGSTYEQYF
few TRBD2 TRBJ2-5 TRBV15 TGTGCCACCAGCAGAGACCTAGCGGGGGGACTAGAGACCCAGTACTTC CATSRDLAGGLETQYF
once - TRBJ1-2 TRBV20-1 TGCAGTGCTAGAGACTGGGGAGGCTACACCTTC CSARDWGGYTF
many TRBD1 TRBJ2-4 TRBV20-1 TGCAGTGCTAGAGGACAGGGCTTAAACATTCAGTACTTC CSARGQGLNIQYF
few - TRBJ1-4 TRBV5-1 TGCGCCAGCAGCTTCTCAGGGGTAAATGAAAAACTGTTTTTT CASSFSGVNEKLFF
many - TRBJ2-1 TRBV20-1 TGCAGTGCTCTCGGAATACTGGGTCGGGATAACAATGAGCAGTTCTTC CSALGILGRDNNEQFF
- TRBD1 TRBJ1-4 TRBV7-8 TGTGCCAGCAGCGACCGGGACAGGGAGGAAAAACTGTTTTTT CASSDRDREEKLFF
many - TRBJ1-2 TRBV29-1 TGCAGCGGATGGAGGGACCAAGGCTACACCTTC CSGWRDQGYTF
- TRBD2 TRBJ2-5 TRBV7-2 TGTGCCAGCAGCTTGGGGCGGGGGGGCCCTCAAACCCAGTACTTC CASSLGRGGPQTQYF
- - TRBJ2-2 TRBV7-3 TGTGCCAGCAGCGAAAACGGTCACACCGGGGAGCTGTTTTTT CASSENGHTGELFF
- - TRBJ1-1 TRBV7-2 TGTGCCAGCAGCTTAATCGGCCCCCAGGTGAACACTGAAGCTTTCTTT CASSLIGPQVNTEAFF
- TRBD1 TRBJ1-5 TRBV20-1 TGCAGTGCTAGAGCCGACAGGGGTGAAGGACAGCCCCAGCATTTT CSARADRGEGQPQHF
- - TRBJ2-2 TRBV10-1 TGCGCCAGCAGTCGAGGTACCACAAACGCCGGGGAGCTGTTTTTT CASSRGTTNAGELFF
many - TRBJ2-6 TRBV5-1 TGCGCCAGCAGCTTGACTCGGGGGGCCAACGTCCTGACTTTC CASSLTRGANVLTF
few TRBD1 TRBJ1-2 TRBV5-1 TGCGCCAGCAGCCCCGACAGGGGAGAAGGCTACACCTTC CASSPDRGEGYTF
- - TRBJ1-4 TRBV7-9 TGTGCCAGCAGCTATCATAATGAAAAACTGTTTTTT CASSYHNEKLFF
- - TRBJ2-2 TRBV7-6 TGTGCCAGCAGCTTAAATCAGGCGGAGCTGTTTTTT CASSLNQAELFF